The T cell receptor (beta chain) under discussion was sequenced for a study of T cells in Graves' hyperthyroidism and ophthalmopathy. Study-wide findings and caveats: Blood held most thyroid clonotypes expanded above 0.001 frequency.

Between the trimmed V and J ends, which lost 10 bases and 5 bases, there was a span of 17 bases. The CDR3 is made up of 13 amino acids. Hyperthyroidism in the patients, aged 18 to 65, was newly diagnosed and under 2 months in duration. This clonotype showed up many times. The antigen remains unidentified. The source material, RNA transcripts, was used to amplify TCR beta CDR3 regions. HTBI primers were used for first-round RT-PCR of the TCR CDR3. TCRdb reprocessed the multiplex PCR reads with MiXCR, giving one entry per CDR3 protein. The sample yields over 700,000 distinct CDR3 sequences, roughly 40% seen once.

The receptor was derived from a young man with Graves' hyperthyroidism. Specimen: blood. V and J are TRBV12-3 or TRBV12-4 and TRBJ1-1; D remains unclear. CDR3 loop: CATAPGAGTEAFF. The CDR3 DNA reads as TGTGCCACCGCCCCAGGTGCGGGGACTGAAGCTTTCTTT.